Sequencing of this TCR beta chain was carried out in a study of OX40 agonist ivuxolimab in advanced cancers. Study outcomes and limitations: The study found among the lowest clonal expansion in partial responders at 0.1-3.0 mg/kg. Nonresponders, in some cases, also had low normalized T-cell clonal expansion.

On cycle 4 day 1 and cycle 7 day 1, as well as at baseline, blood was sampled. Clones were sequenced by immunoSEQ multiplex PCR, and TCRdb holds only the in-frame ones, with some missing. The data hold around 64,000 clones, with roughly 80% observed a single time. Note on this clone: Its antigen is still unknown.

The CDR3 runs 14 residues. Germline loops: CDR1 LGHNA, CDR2 YNFKEQ. The V gene lost 0 bases and the J gene lost 5 bases, with 10 bases spanning the gap. Sequenced here: CD4+ or CD8+ T cells sorted from blood, sampled in a trial of the OX40 agonist ivuxolimab. V and J are TRBV4-2 and TRBJ1-1, with D possibly TRBD1 on 5 matching bases. This receptor was identified in an adult with an advanced solid tumor such as melanoma, head and neck, liver or kidney cancer. CDR3 sequence: CASSQDKAGTEAFF. The CDR3 DNA reads as TGTGCCAGCAGCCAAGATAAGGCAGGGACTGAAGCTTTCTTT.